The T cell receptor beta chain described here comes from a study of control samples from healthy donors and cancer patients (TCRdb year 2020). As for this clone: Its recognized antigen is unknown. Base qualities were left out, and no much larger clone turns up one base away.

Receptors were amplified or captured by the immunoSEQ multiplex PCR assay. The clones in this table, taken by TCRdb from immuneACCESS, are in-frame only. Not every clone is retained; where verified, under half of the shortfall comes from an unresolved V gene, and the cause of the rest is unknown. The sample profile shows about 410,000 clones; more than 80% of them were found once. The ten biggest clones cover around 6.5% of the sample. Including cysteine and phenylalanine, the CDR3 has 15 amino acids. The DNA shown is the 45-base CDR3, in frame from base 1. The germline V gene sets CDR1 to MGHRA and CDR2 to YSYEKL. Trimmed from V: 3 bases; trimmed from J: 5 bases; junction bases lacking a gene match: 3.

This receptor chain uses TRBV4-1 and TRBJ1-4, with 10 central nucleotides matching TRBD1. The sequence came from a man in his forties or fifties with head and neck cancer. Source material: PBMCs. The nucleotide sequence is TGCGCCAGCAGCCATCCGGGACAGGGGAATGAAAAACTGTTTTTT. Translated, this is CASSHPGQGNEKLFF.